Presented here are 5 T cell receptor beta chains from one specimen sequenced in a study of cytomegalovirus exposure and HLA in healthy donors. 13 Jbeta primers and 60 Vbeta primers were used for the PCR. Clones were sequenced by immunoSEQ multiplex PCR, and TCRdb holds only the in-frame ones, with some missing. The sample records about 140,000 clones, around 75% being singletons. The sample consisted of PBMCs. These TCRs come from a man younger than 30 in good health and CMV-seropositive.

This chain joins TRBV6-6 and TRBJ1-5; D gene uncertain. Germline V gives CDR1 MNHNY, CDR2 SVGAGI (reference sequence). CDR3 size: 15 residues. V shed 7 bases and J shed 3 bases, with 16 bases lying between them. CDR3 residues: CASTKGIGDNQPQHF. In DNA, the CDR3 is TGTGCCAGCACCAAGGGTATCGGGGACAATCAGCCCCAGCATTTT.

The genes are TRBV27 and TRBJ2-7; tentative D call: TRBD1 (5 bases). V was trimmed by 0 bases and J by 0 bases, leaving 9 bases between them. Germline values: CDR1 MNHEY, CDR2 SMNVEV (reference sequence). This CDR3 is built from 15 residues. CDR3 protein: CASSLSLTGSYEQYF. CDR3 nucleotide sequence: TGTGCCAGCAGTTTATCCCTTACAGGCTCCTACGAGCAGTACTTC.

This chain uses TRBV19 with TRBJ2-7, with D perhaps matching TRBD2 (5 bases). CDR1 LNHDA and CDR2 SQIVND come from the germline V gene (reference sequence). The CDR3 is made up of 15 amino acids. The germline V and J ends were trimmed by 6 bases and 4 bases, with 19 bases remaining between them. The CDR3 DNA sequence: TGTGCCAGTAGCTACGCTTTGGGGAGCGGTTACGAGCAGTACTTC. Translation: CASSYALGSGYEQYF.

This clone came up once. The chain combines TRBV6-5 with TRBJ2-1; 7 nucleotides match TRBD1. After removal of 4 bases from V and 4 bases from J, the junction contained 10 bases not matched to a gene. Germline lookup yields CDR1 MNHEY and CDR2 SVGAGI. The CDR3 contains 16 residues. CDR3 DNA sequence: TGTGCCAGCAGTTTATCCGGGACAGTCGTTTACAATGAGCAGTTCTTC. It specifies CASSLSGTVVYNEQFF.

The genes are TRBV7-9 and TRBJ1-3, with D possibly TRBD1 on 5 matching bases. Trimming removed 2 bases from V and 4 bases from J, with 9 bases in between. Germline CDR1 is SEHNR and CDR2 is FQNEAQ (reference sequence). This CDR3 spans 14 amino acids. CDR3 bases: TGTGCCAGCAGCTTATGGGGCGCGGGAAACACCATATATTTT. Translated: CASSLWGAGNTIYF. Complete variable domain (other parts from reference TRBV7-9 and TRBJ1-3): DTGVSQNPRHKITKRGQNVTFRCDPISEHNRLYWYRQTLGQGPEFLTYFQNEAQLEKSRLLSDRFSAERPKGSFSTLEIQRTEQGDSAMYLCASSLWGAGNTIYFGEGSWLTVV.